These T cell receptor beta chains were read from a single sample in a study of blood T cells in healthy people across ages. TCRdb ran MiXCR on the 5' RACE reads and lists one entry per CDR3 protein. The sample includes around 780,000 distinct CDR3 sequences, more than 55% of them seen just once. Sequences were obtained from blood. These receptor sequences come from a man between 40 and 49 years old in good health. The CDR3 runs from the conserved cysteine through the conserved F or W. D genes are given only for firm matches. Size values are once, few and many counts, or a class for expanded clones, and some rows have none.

DNA: TGTGCCAGCAGCCCCGTCTCCACAGGGGGCCTCCACAATGAGCAGTTCTTC
CDR3: CASSPVSTGGLHNEQFF
D: TRBD1
size: NA
V: TRBV7-3
J: TRBJ2-1

DNA: TGTGCCAGCAGTGTTTGGGACAGGGGAGATAATCAGCCCCAGCATTTT
CDR3: CASSVWDRGDNQPQHF
D: TRBD1
size: NA
V: TRBV6-1
J: TRBJ1-5

DNA: TGCAGCGGACGGACTAGCGGGAGCCCCTACAATGAGCAGTTCTTC
CDR3: CSGRTSGSPYNEQFF
D: TRBD2
size: NA
V: TRBV29-1
J: TRBJ2-1

DNA: TGCGCCAGCAGCTTGTCTTATCTGCGTGGGTCGAGTGCAACTAATGAAAAACTGTTTTTT
CDR3: CASSLSYLRGSSATNEKLFF
D: NA
size: NA
V: TRBV5-1
J: TRBJ1-4

DNA: TGCGCCAGCAGCTTGGCCGGGGCTTTGGACTATGGCTACACCTTC
CDR3: CASSLAGALDYGYTF
D: NA
size: few
V: TRBV5-1
J: TRBJ1-2

DNA: TGCAGTGCTAGAGATCCCACAGCAGTTAGCACAGATACGCAGTATTTT
CDR3: CSARDPTAVSTDTQYF
D: NA
size: NA
V: TRBV20-1
J: TRBJ2-3

DNA: TGTGCCAGCAGCCGAGGGGGAGAGGGATCAGATACGCAGTATTTT
CDR3: CASSRGGEGSDTQYF
D: NA
size: NA
V: TRBV12-3/TRBV12-4
J: TRBJ2-3

DNA: TGCGCCAGCAGCGCGGTTGGTTACGAGCAGTACTTC
CDR3: CASSAVGYEQYF
D: NA
size: few
V: TRBV5-1
J: TRBJ2-7

DNA: TGTGCCATCAGGGCCGGGAGGGACTCCTACAATGAGCAGTTCTTC
CDR3: CAIRAGRDSYNEQFF
D: TRBD2
size: NA
V: TRBV10-3
J: TRBJ2-1

DNA: TGTGCCATCAGTGAGTCGGTCTCAGGGGGAATGAACACTGAAGCTTTCTTT
CDR3: CAISESVSGGMNTEAFF
D: TRBD1
size: few
V: TRBV10-3
J: TRBJ1-1

DNA: TGTGCCATGGGGGTAGGGGAGAACACTGAAGCTTTCTTT
CDR3: CAMGVGENTEAFF
D: NA
size: few
V: TRBV10-3
J: TRBJ1-1

DNA: TGTGCCAGCAGCTTGATAGCAGGGGGCTGGCCAGATACGCAGTATTTT
CDR3: CASSLIAGGWPDTQYF
D: TRBD1
size: NA
V: TRBV7-6
J: TRBJ2-3

DNA: TGTGCCAGCAGCGAGCGGTCGGGGATGACTTACAATGAGCAGTTCTTC
CDR3: CASSERSGMTYNEQFF
D: NA
size: NA
V: TRBV7-2
J: TRBJ2-1

DNA: TGCAGCGTCCTAGGGCCTAGCGGGGACAATGAGCAGTTCTTC
CDR3: CSVLGPSGDNEQFF
D: TRBD2
size: few
V: TRBV29-1
J: TRBJ2-1

DNA: TGTGCCAGCAGCCCCGTATCGGTACCCTTACATAACTATGGCTACACCTTC
CDR3: CASSPVSVPLHNYGYTF
D: NA
size: few
V: TRBV6-1
J: TRBJ1-2

DNA: TGCGCCAGCAGCCCGGGACTAGTAGCGGAGACCCAGTACTTC
CDR3: CASSPGLVAETQYF
D: TRBD2
size: NA
V: TRBV5-1
J: TRBJ2-5

DNA: TGCAGTGCTAGAGGAGATAGCGGGGCCTCCTACGAGCAGTACTTC
CDR3: CSARGDSGASYEQYF
D: TRBD2
size: NA
V: TRBV20-1
J: TRBJ2-7

DNA: TGTGCCAGCAGCTTGGGTGAGGGCGGGAGGCGAGAGACCCAGTACTTC
CDR3: CASSLGEGGRRETQYF
D: TRBD2
size: NA
V: TRBV5-5
J: TRBJ2-5

DNA: TGTGCCAGCAGCCCAGGGACTAGCGGGAGCACAGATACGCAGTATTTT
CDR3: CASSPGTSGSTDTQYF
D: TRBD2
size: many
V: TRBV7-2
J: TRBJ2-3

DNA: TGCAGCGCCATGGGACAGGGAAGCTCCTACGAGCAGTACTTC
CDR3: CSAMGQGSSYEQYF
D: TRBD1
size: NA
V: TRBV29-1
J: TRBJ2-7

DNA: TGTGCCAGCAGTCGAACACCACTAGCGGACAATGAGCAGTTCTTC
CDR3: CASSRTPLADNEQFF
D: TRBD2
size: NA
V: TRBV12-3/TRBV12-4
J: TRBJ2-1

DNA: TGTGCCACCAGCAGAGATGTGGACAGGGGATCTGGGGCCAACGTCCTGACTTTC
CDR3: CATSRDVDRGSGANVLTF
D: TRBD1
size: NA
V: TRBV15
J: TRBJ2-6

DNA: TGTGCCAGCAGCCCGGCCGGGACGACACTTTACGAGCAGTACTTC
CDR3: CASSPAGTTLYEQYF
D: NA
size: NA
V: TRBV7-2
J: TRBJ2-7

DNA: TGCAGCGTTGAACTAGCGGCAGGGGCGACCCAGTACTTC
CDR3: CSVELAAGATQYF
D: NA
size: few
V: TRBV29-1
J: TRBJ2-5

DNA: TGTGCCAGCAGCTCGGCGGGCTCCTACGAGCAGTACTTC
CDR3: CASSSAGSYEQYF
D: NA
size: many
V: TRBV5-4
J: TRBJ2-7

DNA: TGTGCCAGCATTGGGCTAGCGGCCACCTACGAGCAGTACTTC
CDR3: CASIGLAATYEQYF
D: TRBD2
size: few
V: TRBV6-2/TRBV6-3
J: TRBJ2-7

DNA: TGTGCCAGCACCCTGGAGGACCAGCCCCAGCATTTT
CDR3: CASTLEDQPQHF
D: NA
size: NA
V: TRBV12-3/TRBV12-4
J: TRBJ1-5

DNA: TGTGCCAGCAGTCTAACAGGGGGCTACGACACTGAAGCTTTCTTT
CDR3: CASSLTGGYDTEAFF
D: TRBD1
size: NA
V: TRBV4-2
J: TRBJ1-1

DNA: TGCGCCCCCCAGGGACTAGACAGAGATGAAGAGACCCAGTTCTTC
CDR3: CAPQGLDRDEETQFF
D: TRBD2
size: NA
V: TRBV7-4
J: TRBJ2-1

DNA: TGCGCCAGCAGCTTGGTGTCTCTCCTAAACGGCGAGCAGTTCTTC
CDR3: CASSLVSLLNGEQFF
D: NA
size: NA
V: TRBV5-1
J: TRBJ2-1

DNA: TGTGCCAGCAGTCGGGGGGGCCCCACAGATACGCAGTATTTT
CDR3: CASSRGGPTDTQYF
D: TRBD2
size: NA
V: TRBV11-2
J: TRBJ2-3

DNA: TGTGCCAGCATCGGGACAGGGCAGATTAGCAATCAGCCCCAGCATTTT
CDR3: CASIGTGQISNQPQHF
D: TRBD1
size: NA
V: TRBV25-1
J: TRBJ1-5

DNA: TGCAGTGCTAGTCCTAGCGGGAGATTAGAGACCCAGTACTTC
CDR3: CSASPSGRLETQYF
D: TRBD2
size: many
V: TRBV20-1
J: TRBJ2-5

DNA: TGTGCCAGCAGAACGGGACTAGCGCGTTACAATGAGCAGTTCTTC
CDR3: CASRTGLARYNEQFF
D: TRBD2
size: NA
V: TRBV28
J: TRBJ2-1

DNA: TGTGCCAGCAGTGGGACTAGCCTCGATGAGCAGTACTTC
CDR3: CASSGTSLDEQYF
D: TRBD2
size: NA
V: TRBV2
J: TRBJ2-5